The rows below give T cell receptor beta chains drawn from one sample of a study of memory CD4+ T cells and cytomegalovirus serostatus. Clones were read by immunoSEQ multiplex PCR, and TCRdb kept only the in-frame ones, dropping some. Seen here are about 52,000 clones, around 83% observed once, and the top ten hold about 2.1%. Sequences were obtained from memory CD4+ T cells from blood. The receptors derive from an adult in good health and CMV-seropositive. Each CDR3 is given without its conserved first and last residue. D genes are given only for firm matches.

>TRBJ2-1|TRBD2|TRBV11-2
ASSSGGLEAPNEQF
>TRBJ1-1|.|TRBV5-6
ASSSTRAAMRAF
>TRBJ2-1|TRBD1|TRBV6-6
ASSPPGRDSNEQF
>TRBJ1-3|.|TRBV5-1
ASSLTGNTIY
>TRBJ1-1|TRBD1|TRBV7-2
ASTATGGNTEAF
>TRBJ1-2|.|TRBV4-3
ASSQSRTLYDYGYT
>TRBJ2-1|TRBD2|TRBV11-3
ASSSQSGGLYNEQF
>TRBJ1-5|TRBD1|TRBV27
ASRMEGAINQPQH
>TRBJ2-1|.|TRBV27
ASSYSGGEQF
>TRBJ2-7|TRBD2|TRBV6-6
ASSPRRGRDYEQY
>TRBJ1-6|TRBD1|TRBV2
ASSAEGDRGASPLH
>TRBJ1-5|.|TRBV5-1
ASSLDGNSQPQH
>TRBJ2-3|TRBD2|TRBV14
ASSQLSGRAGTQY
>TRBJ1-5|.|TRBV19
ASSIQDGQPQH
>TRBJ2-5|TRBD2|TRBV29-1
SVPKGLAMQETQY
>TRBJ2-1|TRBD2|TRBV4-1
ASSLQTSGSPTYNEQF
>TRBJ1-1|.|TRBV4-3
ASSQGSRTTEAF
>TRBJ1-5|.|TRBV28
ASSPQGPQH
>TRBJ1-5|.|TRBV5-1
ASSLAEGQPQH
>TRBJ2-5|TRBD2|TRBV29-1
SVWPGGETQY
>TRBJ2-7|TRBD2|TRBV10-2
ASRDTRTSVKRY
>TRBJ1-1|.|TRBV4-1
ASSQGSDLSGTEAF
>TRBJ1-3|TRBD1|TRBV6-5
ASNAEGAGGNTIY
>TRBJ2-6|.|TRBV27
ASSMFPGSGANVLT
>TRBJ2-2|.|TRBV9
ASTGGVRENTGELF
>TRBJ2-6|.|TRBV4-3
ASSQDPYISGANVLT
>TRBJ2-6|.|TRBV28
ASRGGDLSGANVLT
>TRBJ1-2|TRBD1|TRBV7-9
ASSIRQGVSHT